The 8 T cell receptor beta chains listed next were all sequenced from one sample in a study of cytomegalovirus exposure and HLA in healthy donors. 60 Vbeta and 13 Jbeta primers were used in PCR. Libraries were prepared by immunoSEQ multiplex PCR; TCRdb keeps only in-frame clonotypes and omits some of them. This table holds about 110,000 clones, 70% found once. Input material: PBMCs. These receptors all stem from a man in his forties in good health and CMV-seropositive.

The table lists this clone with a few counts. J is TRBJ2-6 and V is TRBV2; D is uncertain. Trimming stripped 3 bases from V and 2 bases from J, with 8 bases between. Germline V gives CDR1 SNHLY, CDR2 FYNNEI. The CDR3 contains 15 residues. The CDR3 DNA reads as TGTGCCAGCAGTGACAGGTCGACTGGGGCCAACGTCCTGACTTTC. Its translation is CASSDRSTGANVLTF.

With respect to this clone: One junction end does not reproduce the germline sequence, and a read error may be involved. This sequence joins TRBV6-5 and TRBJ2-7; 11 bases line up with TRBD1. The CDR3 extends over 13 amino acids. Per germline, CDR1 MNHEY and CDR2 SVGAGI. Here the CDR3 reads CASSSLGQGADFF. In nucleotides, the CDR3 is TGTGCCAGCAGTTCCCTAGGACAGGGGGCAGATTTTTTC.

The chain recombines TRBV18 with TRBJ2-7; the D gene is possibly TRBD2 (5 bases). Trimming took 3 bases from V and 5 from J, leaving 17 bases between them. The CDR3 loop spans 15 amino acids. The germline gives CDR1 KGHSH, CDR2 LQKENI. The CDR3 coding sequence is TGTGCCAGCTCACCCTTCGGGGTTCCCTCGGACGAGCAGTACTTC. It translates to CASSPFGVPSDEQYF.

This chain joins TRBV5-1 and TRBJ2-3; D unclear. Germline CDR1 reads SGHRS; CDR2 reads YFSETQ. The CDR3 runs to 15 residues. Trimming removed 1 base from V and 0 bases from J, with 9 bases in between. CDR3 nucleotide sequence: TGCGCCAGCAGCTTGTGGGTGGAGAGCACAGATACGCAGTATTTT. Its protein is CASSLWVESTDTQYF.

This clone was counted a few times. The V and J genes are TRBV27 and TRBJ2-7, with TRBD1 as a possible D gene (5 bases). V was trimmed by 6 bases and J by 3 bases, leaving 9 bases between them. Germline CDR1 MNHEY, CDR2 SMNVEV (reference sequence). The CDR3 is made up of 12 amino acids. The CDR3 DNA reads TGTGCCAGCAGAACCCAGGGCTACGAGCAGTACTTC. It specifies CASRTQGYEQYF.

This clone showed up just once. CDR3 amino acids: CASSRGSNEKLFF. In DNA, the CDR3 is TGTGCCAGCTCCAGGGGATCTAATGAAAAACTGTTTTTT. This chain links TRBV18 with TRBJ1-4, with D tentatively TRBD1 (6 bases). This CDR3 has 13 amino acids. V dropped 6 bases and J dropped 3 bases, with 8 bases sitting between them. From germline, CDR1 is KGHSH and CDR2 LQKENI. Full variable domain (rest looked up from reference TRBV18 and TRBJ1-4): NAGVMQNPRHLVRRRGQEARLRCSPMKGHSHVYWYRQLPEEGLKFMVYLQKENIIDESGMPKERFSAEFPKEGPSILRIQQVVRGDSAAYFCASSRGSNEKLFFGSGTQLSVL.

V is TRBV11-3 and J is TRBJ2-3; no clear D. The V end lost 1 base, the J end lost 4 bases, and 6 bases lay between the germline ends. CDR1 and CDR2 (germline): SGHNT, YENEEA. CDR3 length equals 13 residues. The CDR3 is CASSLGPADTQYF. CDR3 sequence (DNA): TGTGCCAGCAGCTTAGGTCCGGCAGATACGCAGTATTTT.

V and J are TRBV7-2 and TRBJ1-6; D is perhaps TRBD1 (6 bases). Per the germline V gene, CDR1 is SGHTA and CDR2 is FQGNSA. Deletions cut 4 bases from V and 0 bases from J, with 10 bases between. The CDR3 is 16 amino acids. CDR3 coding DNA: TGTGCCAGCAGCTCCACAGGGAGCTCCTATAATTCACCCCTCCACTTT. Residues: CASSSTGSSYNSPLHF. The full variable domain, completed using reference TRBV7-2 and TRBJ1-6, is GAGVSQSPSNKVTEKGKDVELRCDPISGHTALYWYRQSLGQGLEFLIYFQGNSAPDKSGLPSDRFSAERTGGSVSTLTIQRTQQEDSAVYLCASSSTGSSYNSPLHFGNGTRLTVT.